These 13 T cell receptor beta chains were sequenced from one sample in a study of Graves' ophthalmopathy and Graves' hyperthyroidism. The authors amplified TCR beta CDR3 regions from RNA transcripts. Second-round multiplex PCR came after first-round RT-PCR with HTBI primers. TCRdb re-called the multiplex PCR reads through MiXCR, storing one row per CDR3 protein. The table has a few hundred thousand distinct CDR3 sequences, 15% to 20% seen once; the top ten hold roughly 2.4%. Sequences were obtained from peripheral blood. These receptors all stem from an adult woman with stable Graves' hyperthyroidism.

V gene TRBV7-8 combines with J gene TRBJ1-2; D remains ambiguous. Germline V lookup: CDR1 SGHVS, CDR2 FQNEAQ. V was shortened by 1 base and J by 8 bases, with 14 bases between the two germline ends. The CDR3 extends over 14 amino acids. The CDR3 DNA reads TGTGCCAGCAGCTTAGTAGGCGGAGCGGGGGGCTACACCTTC. Translated, it gives CASSLVGGAGGYTF.

This clonotype was counted many times. The chain employs TRBV7-2 and TRBJ2-7, with TRBD2 identical over 7 bases. CDR3 length equals 18 residues. Germline trimming cut 0 bases from V and 1 base from J; bases unmatched to any gene: 12. Germline V gene data show CDR1 as SGHTA and CDR2 as FQGNSA. The CDR3 nucleotides are TGTGCCAGCAGCTTAGCGCCTAGCGGCCGTGGGACTTCCTACGAGCAGTACTTC. Its protein is CASSLAPSGRGTSYEQYF.

There are many counts of this clonotype. The rearrangement joins TRBV28 to TRBJ2-7; TRBD1 might be the D (5 bases). Trimming took off 7 bases at V and 2 bases at J, with 9 bases between the two ends. This CDR3 spans 12 amino acids. CDR1 and CDR2 (germline): MDHEN, SYDVKM. In DNA form, the CDR3 reads TGTGCCAGCATAGGGGCGGCCTACGAGCAGTACTTC. Protein: CASIGAAYEQYF.

This clonotype was seen at least ten times. The gene calls are TRBV7-2 and TRBJ2-7; D tentatively reads TRBD1 or TRBD2 (5 bases each). The V gene's germline CDR1 is SGHTA and CDR2 FQGNSA. Between the trimmed V and J ends, which lost 2 bases and 4 bases, there was a span of 12 bases. The CDR3 runs 14 residues. Here the CDR3 reads CASSLSRDGYEQYF. The CDR3 DNA reads as TGTGCCAGCAGCTTAAGTCGGGACGGATACGAGCAGTACTTC. The variable domain in full, completed from reference TRBV7-2 and TRBJ2-7, reads GAGVSQSPSNKVTEKGKDVELRCDPISGHTALYWYRQSLGQGLEFLIYFQGNSAPDKSGLPSDRFSAERTGGSVSTLTIQRTQQEDSAVYLCASSLSRDGYEQYFGPGTRLTVT.

On this clonotype: This may be a read error, as it is one base from a much larger clone. The V and J genes are TRBV7-2 and TRBJ2-4, with D maybe TRBD2 (5 bases). CDR3 length: 14 amino acids. CDR1 and CDR2 from the germline V gene are SGHTA and FQGNSA. CDR3 coding DNA: TGTGCCAGCAGCTTAACGGAGGCCCAAAACATTAAGTACTTC. Amino acids: CASSLTEAQNIKYF.

This clonotype came up many times. This chain's CDR3 is CASSFRFLGETQYF. The CDR3 DNA is TGTGCCAGCAGTTTTCGCTTCCTAGGGGAGACCCAGTACTTC. The gene calls are TRBV28 and TRBJ2-5, with D uncertain. CDR3 length: 14 amino acids. Trimming stripped 3 bases from V and 5 bases from J, with 13 bases between. The germline V gene encodes CDR1 MDHEN and CDR2 SYDVKM.

In this sample, this clonotype turned up many times. The V gene is TRBV27, the J gene TRBJ2-5, with TRBD2 matching 9 bases. Germline-derived CDR1 and CDR2 are MNHEY and SMNVEV (reference sequence). The V and J ends lost 4 bases and 7 bases, in that order; junction bases with no gene match: 10. This CDR3 has 15 residues. The CDR3 bases are TGTGCCAGCAGTTCCCTCGCGGGAGGGCCAGGGACCCAGTACTTC. It encodes CASSSLAGGPGTQYF.

In this sample, this clonotype turned up once. A much larger clonotype is one base distant, so this may be a read error. This chain joins TRBV29-1 and TRBJ2-7, with 8 bases matching TRBD1. CDR1 is SQVTM, CDR2 ANQGSEA, per germline. The CDR3 is 12 amino acids. CDR3 region: CSVQDRVYEQDF. The CDR3 coding sequence is TGCAGCGTTCAGGACAGGGTCTACGAGCAGGACTTC.

V gene TRBV19 combines with J gene TRBJ2-2; 8 bases fit TRBD1. V shed 7 bases, J shed 4 bases, and the junction held 5 bases outside the gene matches. From germline, CDR1 is LNHDA and CDR2 SQIVND (reference sequence). The CDR3 covers 14 residues. CDR3 DNA: TGTGCCAGTATTGACAGGGGCGGCACCGGGGAGCTGTTTTTT. Its protein product is CASIDRGGTGELFF.

This chain uses TRBV6-2 or TRBV6-3 with TRBJ2-5; D is unclear. This CDR3 comprises 14 residues. Germline CDR1 MNHEY, CDR2 SVGEGT. Between the trimmed V and J ends, which lost 5 bases and 0 bases, there was a span of 10 bases. CDR3 bases: TGTGCCAGCAGTGACGAACCGTACCAAGAGACCCAGTACTTC. Amino acid sequence: CASSDEPYQETQYF.

This clonotype was found many times. The rearrangement links TRBV9 to TRBJ1-2, with TRBD1 matching over 9 bases. From germline, CDR1 is SGDLS and CDR2 YYNGEE. The CDR3 is 15 residues long. Trimming at V came to 3 bases and at J to 0 bases, leaving 3 bases not matched to a gene. The CDR3 loop is CASSAGTGPNYGYTF. CDR3 coding DNA: TGTGCCAGCAGCGCCGGGACAGGGCCTAACTATGGCTACACCTTC.

Ten or more counts support this clonotype. The chain recombines TRBV5-1 with TRBJ2-5, with 8 bases identical to TRBD2. The CDR3 covers 16 residues. The V gene end was trimmed by 3 bases and the J gene end by 5 bases; junction bases not matched to a gene: 12. The germline V gene has CDR1 SGHRS and CDR2 YFSETQ. CDR3 DNA sequence: TGCGCCAGCAGCTGGACACTGAGCGGGAGCGGGGAGACCCAGTACTTC. Translation gives CASSWTLSGSGETQYF.

This clonotype was recorded at least ten times. V usage is TRBV12-3 or TRBV12-4 and J usage is TRBJ1-5; D is unresolved. V gave up 0 bases and J gave up 9 bases, with 9 bases separating them. CDR3 length: 13 amino acids. This CDR3 is CASSLAELRPQHF. CDR3 sequence (DNA): TGTGCCAGCAGTTTAGCCGAATTAAGGCCCCAGCATTTT.